Presented here are 10 T cell receptor beta chains from one specimen sequenced in a study of T-cell memory formation after mild COVID-19. TCRdb re-called the 5' RACE reads through MiXCR, storing one row per CDR3 protein. The sample has 580,000 or so distinct CDR3 sequences, 15% to 20% seen once; the top ten hold 8.1%. Sequenced input: PBMCs or a T cell subset sorted from them (not recorded which). The receptors shown here come from an adult woman who had mild COVID-19 (a few samples of this study predate the infection). Cell type and time point are not known.

This clonotype was found a few times. The chain uses TRBV5-1 and TRBJ1-4; weak D call: TRBD1 (5 bases). The V end lost 4 bases, the J end lost 8 bases, and 15 bases lay between the germline ends. The CDR3 has 14 residues. Germline V gene sequence: CDR1 SGHRS, CDR2 YFSETQ. The CDR3 nucleotides read TGCGCCAGCAGCCTCGGGGAGGGACGAGAAAAACTGTTTTTT. It codes for CASSLGEGREKLFF.

The chain has TRBV15 and TRBJ2-3; no firm D call. CDR1 and CDR2 from the germline V gene are LNHNV and YYDKDF (reference sequence). The CDR3 is 14 residues long. Trimming took 5 bases from V and 0 from J, leaving 9 bases between them. The CDR3 loop reads CATSGYLSTDTQYF. The CDR3 DNA follows: TGTGCCACCAGCGGTTACCTTAGCACAGATACGCAGTATTTT.

This clonotype was seen a handful of times. This chain connects TRBV5-1 to TRBJ1-3; no firm D call. Looked up from germline, CDR1 is SGHRS and CDR2 is YFSETQ. The germline V and J ends were trimmed by 4 bases and 3 bases, with 8 bases remaining between them. The CDR3 length is 13 residues. CDR3 sequence: CASSPAIGNTIYF. The CDR3 DNA reads as TGCGCCAGCAGCCCGGCCATTGGAAACACCATATATTTT.

As DNA, the CDR3 is TGTGCCTGGACCCTCTCCTCGGTAGATACGCAGTATTTT. Encoded protein: CAWTLSSVDTQYF. The chain recombines TRBV30 with TRBJ2-3; D gene unclear. This CDR3 is built from 13 residues. Germline lookup yields CDR1 GTSNPN and CDR2 SVGIG (reference sequence). Trimming pared 4 bases from V and 5 bases from J, leaving 13 bases between.

The V gene is TRBV14, the J gene TRBJ1-1, with D perhaps TRBD1 (5 bases). V lost 3 bases to trimming and J lost 6 bases, with 14 bases between them. CDR1 and CDR2 from the germline V gene are SGHDN and FVKESK. The CDR3 extends over 14 amino acids. CDR3: CASSHPFQGAEAFF. For the CDR3, the DNA is TGTGCCAGCAGCCACCCCTTCCAGGGCGCTGAAGCTTTCTTT.

This clonotype turned up a few times. Written as DNA, the CDR3 is TGTGCCAGCAGTTACTCGAATAGGGGGCAAGGAAAACTGTTTTTT. It codes for CASSYSNRGQGKLFF. The chain joins TRBV6-5 to TRBJ1-4, with 7 bases identical to TRBD1. The germline V gene has CDR1 MNHEY and CDR2 SVGAGI. With 0 bases clipped from V and 10 bases from J, the junction kept 8 bases outside the gene matches. The CDR3 is made up of 15 amino acids.

This chain links TRBV19 with TRBJ1-2; maybe TRBD1 (6 bases). The germline V and J ends were trimmed by 5 bases and 8 bases, with 21 bases remaining between them. Germline lookup yields CDR1 LNHDA and CDR2 SQIVND (reference sequence). The CDR3 sequence is 15 residues long. CDR3 residues: CASSSDDRRRWGYTF. The CDR3 nucleotides read TGTGCCAGTAGTTCCGACGACAGGCGGCGATGGGGCTACACCTTC.

This clonotype was found many times. V usage is TRBV5-6 and J usage is TRBJ2-7, with TRBD2 matching over 7 bases. The CDR3 consists of 15 residues. Germline V gives CDR1 SGHDT, CDR2 YYEEEE. The V gene end was trimmed by 5 bases and the J gene end by 5 bases; junction bases not matched to a gene: 13. CDR3 coding DNA: TGTGCCAGCAGTCCTACCTCTGCGGGAGCGGACGAGCAGTACTTC. Its protein product is CASSPTSAGADEQYF.

This clonotype was seen only a few times. The gene calls are TRBV12-3 or TRBV12-4 and TRBJ1-1; D is unresolved. The CDR3 runs to 15 residues. V was trimmed by 0 bases and J by 9 bases, leaving 17 bases between them. CDR3 bases: TGTGCCAGCAGTTTAGCGCGGTCATGGGCAGGAAAAGCTTTCTTT. Translated, it gives CASSLARSWAGKAFF.

V is TRBV11-1 and J is TRBJ1-1; weak D call: TRBD1 (5 bases). Germline V gene data show CDR1 as SGHAT and CDR2 as FQDESV (reference sequence). There are 14 residues in the CDR3. V was cut by 5 bases and J by 11 bases, with 21 bases left in between. Here the CDR3 DNA reads TGTGCCAGCAGCGGCTACACCAGGGTCATGGGGGCTTTCTTT. Amino acid sequence: CASSGYTRVMGAFF.